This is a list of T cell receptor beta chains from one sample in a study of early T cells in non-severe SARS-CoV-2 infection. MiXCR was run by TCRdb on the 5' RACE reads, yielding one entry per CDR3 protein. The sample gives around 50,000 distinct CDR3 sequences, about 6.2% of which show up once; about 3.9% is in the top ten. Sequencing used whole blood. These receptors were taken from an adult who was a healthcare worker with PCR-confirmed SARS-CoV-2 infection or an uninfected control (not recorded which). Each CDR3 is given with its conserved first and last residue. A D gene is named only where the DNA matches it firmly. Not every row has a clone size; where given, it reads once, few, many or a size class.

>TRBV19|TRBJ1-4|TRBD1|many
TGTGCCAGTAGTCCAGGGACAGGGAGTGGAGTATCTAATGAAAAACTGTTTTTT
CASSPGTGSGVSNEKLFF
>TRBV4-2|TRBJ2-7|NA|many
TGTGCCAGCAGCCAAGTGGGAGCTCAGGGGACCCCCTACGAGCAGTACTTC
CASSQVGAQGTPYEQYF
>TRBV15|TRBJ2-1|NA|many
TGTGCCACCAGCAGAGATAGGGGCTTCTCCGTTTCCAATGAGCAGTTCTTC
CATSRDRGFSVSNEQFF
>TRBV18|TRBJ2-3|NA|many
TGTGCCAGCTCACCAACAGGACGGACAGATACGCAGTATTTT
CASSPTGRTDTQYF
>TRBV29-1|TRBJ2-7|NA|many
TGCAGCGTTGAAGATCCAACCTACGAGCAGTACTTC
CSVEDPTYEQYF
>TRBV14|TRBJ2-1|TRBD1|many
TGTGCCAGCAGCCGAGGTCGACAGGGGGTGGAAGACCCTGGGCCCTACAATGAGCAGTTCTTC
CASSRGRQGVEDPGPYNEQFF
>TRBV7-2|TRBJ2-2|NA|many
TGTGCCAGCAGTCTAGTGCCCGGGGAGCTGTTTTTT
CASSLVPGELFF
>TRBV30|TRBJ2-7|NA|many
TGTGCCTGGAGTACCCCGAGGGTAATGGTCTACGAGCAGTACTTC
CAWSTPRVMVYEQYF
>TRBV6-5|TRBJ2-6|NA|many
TGTGCCAGCAGTTACCAGGGTACCTCTGGGGCCAACGTCCTGATTTTC
CASSYQGTSGANVLIF
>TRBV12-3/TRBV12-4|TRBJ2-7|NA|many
TGTGCCAGCACCGCGTCGCAGACAGGTTGGGGACTTCCCTACGAGCAGTACTTC
CASTASQTGWGLPYEQYF
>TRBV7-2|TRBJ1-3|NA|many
TGTGCCAGCAGCTCCGCCCCGTATCAAAACACCATATATTTT
CASSSAPYQNTIYF
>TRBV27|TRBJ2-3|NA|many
TGTGCCAGCAGCCTAAGAGTTTCAGGGTGGGCAGATACGCAGTATTTT
CASSLRVSGWADTQYF
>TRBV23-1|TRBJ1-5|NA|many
TGCGCCAGCAGCCCTAAGCGGTTCGGCAGCAATCAGCCCCAGCATTTT
CASSPKRFGSNQPQHF
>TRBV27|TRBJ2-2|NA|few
TGTGCCAGCAGGACGACGGCTCCGGCCGCCGGGGAGCTGTTTTTT
CASRTTAPAAGELFF
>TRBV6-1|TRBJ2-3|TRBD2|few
TGTGCCAGCAGTCCTAGTATAGCGGGGGGCACAGATACGCAGTATTTT
CASSPSIAGGTDTQYF
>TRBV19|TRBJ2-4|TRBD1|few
TGTGCCAGTAGTCCTAGGGGGCAAAACAACATTCAGTACTTC
CASSPRGQNNIQYF
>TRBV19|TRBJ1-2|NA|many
TGTGCCAGTAATCCAGGGCTTAGAAGTGGTGGCTACACCTTC
CASNPGLRSGGYTF
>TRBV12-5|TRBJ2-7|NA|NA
TGTGCTAGTGGTTTGGACTGGGGTGGCGAGCAGTACTTC
CASGLDWGGEQYF
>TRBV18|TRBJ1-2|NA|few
TGTGCCAGCTCATCGGACAGAACCTATGGCTACACCTTC
CASSSDRTYGYTF
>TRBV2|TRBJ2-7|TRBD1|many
TGTGCCAGCACCATGACAGGGATCGGCGAGCAGTACTTC
CASTMTGIGEQYF
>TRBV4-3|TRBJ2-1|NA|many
TGCGCCAGCAGCCAAGAGCGTGGGAAGGTCTACAATGAGCAGTTCTTC
CASSQERGKVYNEQFF
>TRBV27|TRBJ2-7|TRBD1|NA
TGTGCCAGCAGTTTGGTTGGGACAGTCACCTACGAGCAGTACTTC
CASSLVGTVTYEQYF
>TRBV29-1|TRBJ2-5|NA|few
TGCAGCGTTGAAGAGCACAGATGGGAGACCCAGTACTTC
CSVEEHRWETQYF
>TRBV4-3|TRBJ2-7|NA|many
TGCGCCAGCAGCCAAGATAGCGGCAGGTATTACGAGCAGTACTTC
CASSQDSGRYYEQYF
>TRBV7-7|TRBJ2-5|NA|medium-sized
TGTGCTAGCAGCTTAGCACAGGGTTGGGAGACCCAGTACTTC
CASSLAQGWETQYF
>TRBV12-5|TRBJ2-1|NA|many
TGTGCTAGTGGTTTACGACCCTGGAATGAGCAGTTCTTC
CASGLRPWNEQFF
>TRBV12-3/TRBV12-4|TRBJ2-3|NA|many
TGTGCCAGCACGGTCATAGATACGCAGTATTTT
CASTVIDTQYF
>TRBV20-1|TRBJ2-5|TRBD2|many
TGCAGTGCTAGAGAAGGACTAGCGGGGCAAGAGACCCAGTACTTC
CSAREGLAGQETQYF
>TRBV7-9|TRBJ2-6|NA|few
TGTGCCAGCAGCTTATTGACAGCCAACGTCCTGACTTTC
CASSLLTANVLTF